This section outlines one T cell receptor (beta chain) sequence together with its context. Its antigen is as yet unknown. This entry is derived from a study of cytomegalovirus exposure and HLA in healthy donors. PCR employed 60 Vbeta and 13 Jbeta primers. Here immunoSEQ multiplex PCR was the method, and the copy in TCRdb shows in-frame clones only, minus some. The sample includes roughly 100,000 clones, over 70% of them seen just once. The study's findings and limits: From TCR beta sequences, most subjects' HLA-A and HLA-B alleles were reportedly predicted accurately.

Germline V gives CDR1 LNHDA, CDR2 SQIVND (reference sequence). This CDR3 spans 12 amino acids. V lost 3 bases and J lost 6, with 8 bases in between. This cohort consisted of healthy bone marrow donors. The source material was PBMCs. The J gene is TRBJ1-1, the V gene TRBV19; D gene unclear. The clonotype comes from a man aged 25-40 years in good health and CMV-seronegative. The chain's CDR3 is CASSISRPEAFF. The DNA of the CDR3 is TGTGCCAGTAGTATTAGCCGACCTGAAGCTTTCTTT.